The next 23 T cell receptor beta chains were all read from a single sample in a study of blood T cell repertoires in COVID-19. Method: immunoSEQ multiplex PCR; TCRdb's copy keeps in-frame clones and lacks some. The sample yields about 150,000 clones, 70% to 85% seen once. The sequenced sample consisted of peripheral blood. The receptors derive from a woman aged 45-65 years with acute or convalescent COVID-19.

The V and J genes are TRBV6-5 and TRBJ1-6; tentatively, D is TRBD1 (6 bases). With 3 bases removed from V and 7 bases from J, the gap between germline ends came to 10 bases. Germline assignment: CDR1 MNHEY and CDR2 SVGAGI. The CDR3 spans 14 residues. CDR3 DNA: TGTGCCAGCAGTTATAGGGGGTCCAATTCACCCCTCCACTTT. It yields the protein CASSYRGSNSPLHF.

This clone was detected ten times or more. The chain joins TRBV27 to TRBJ2-6, with a weak D call TRBD2 (6 bases). The CDR3 is 18 amino acids. Deletions cut 5 bases from V and 0 bases from J, with 17 bases between. Per the germline V gene, CDR1 is MNHEY and CDR2 is SMNVEV (reference sequence). CDR3 region: CASSPEGTGASGANVLTF. As DNA, the CDR3 is TGTGCCAGCAGTCCGGAGGGCACCGGTGCCTCTGGGGCCAACGTCCTGACTTTC.

This clone was found many times. The rearrangement uses TRBV7-2 and TRBJ2-7; perhaps TRBD1 as D (5 bases). Germline V lookup: CDR1 SGHTA, CDR2 FQGNSA. The CDR3 spans 12 residues. Trimming pared 1 base from V and 6 bases from J, leaving 7 bases between. This chain's CDR3 is CASSLEGFEQYF. DNA for the CDR3: TGTGCCAGCAGCTTAGAGGGGTTCGAGCAGTACTTC.

The chain has TRBV2 and TRBJ2-7, with D hard to call. In germline, CDR1 is SNHLY, CDR2 FYNNEI. V lost 8 bases to trimming and J lost 4 bases, with 18 bases between them. The CDR3 is made up of 14 amino acids. The CDR3 spells CASRPGRPFYEQYF. The CDR3 DNA reads as TGTGCCAGCCGGCCGGGTCGACCCTTTTACGAGCAGTACTTC.

This clone turned up a few times. The V gene is TRBV2, the J gene TRBJ2-5; D gene ambiguous. V was clipped by 2 bases and J by 0 bases, with 4 bases between them. The CDR3 is 13 amino acids. Germline CDR1 is SNHLY and CDR2 is FYNNEI. CDR3 sequence: CASSERYQETQYF. The CDR3 DNA is TGTGCCAGCAGTGAACGGTACCAAGAGACCCAGTACTTC. Full variable domain (outside the CDR3, taken from reference TRBV2 and TRBJ2-5): EPEVTQTPSHQVTQMGQEVILRCVPISNHLYFYWYRQILGQKVEFLVSFYNNEISEKSEIFDDQFSVERPDGSNFTLKIRSTKLEDSAMYFCASSERYQETQYFGPGTRLLVL.

This chain connects TRBV28 to TRBJ1-5; a weak D match, TRBD1 (6 bases). V dropped 5 bases and J dropped 6 bases, with 14 bases sitting between them. Per the germline V gene, CDR1 is MDHEN and CDR2 is SYDVKM. The CDR3 contains 14 residues. CDR3: CASSPDTGFQPQHF. As DNA, the CDR3 is TGTGCCAGCAGTCCCGACACAGGGTTTCAGCCCCAGCATTTT.

V is TRBV7-8 and J is TRBJ1-5, with TRBD1 identical over 7 bases. The CDR3 is made up of 17 amino acids. Unmatched junction bases numbered 10, after V lost 5 bases and J lost 0 bases. Germline CDR1 is SGHVS and CDR2 is FQNEAQ. The CDR3: CASSPIQGTDSNQPQHF. The CDR3 nucleotides are TGTGCCAGCAGCCCGATACAGGGGACGGATAGCAATCAGCCCCAGCATTTT. Together with reference TRBV7-8 and TRBJ1-5, the CDR3 gives the full variable domain: GAGVSQSPRYKVAKRGQDVALRCDPISGHVSLFWYQQALGQGPEFLTYFQNEAQLDKSGLPSDRFFAERPEGSVSTLKIQRTQQEDSAVYLCASSPIQGTDSNQPQHFGDGTRLSIL.

For the CDR3, the DNA is TGTGCCAGCAGCTTGCTGGGACAGGGTAATTCACCCCTCCACTTT. It is translated as CASSLLGQGNSPLHF. The chain uses TRBV5-5 and TRBJ1-6; 9 positions agree with TRBD1. The CDR3 spans 15 residues. V gave up 1 base and J gave up 6 bases; unmatched junction bases: 2. Per germline, CDR1 SGHKS and CDR2 YYEKEE (reference sequence).

This sequence joins TRBV19 and TRBJ2-7; D is unresolved. V lost 4 bases, J lost 3 bases, and 4 bases lay in between. This CDR3 is 11 amino acids long. CDR1 LNHDA and CDR2 SQIVND come from the germline V gene (reference sequence). This chain's CDR3 is CASSSLYEQYF. CDR3 nucleotide sequence: TGTGCCAGTAGTAGTCTCTACGAGCAGTACTTC.

The chain links TRBV6-6 to TRBJ1-5; weak D call: TRBD1 (5 bases). The length of the CDR3 is 13 residues. The V end lost 4 bases, the J end lost 9 bases, and 13 bases lay between the germline ends. Germline V lookup: CDR1 MNHNY, CDR2 SVGAGI (reference sequence). The CDR3 protein is CASSSFQGRPQHF. CDR3 sequence (DNA): TGTGCCAGCAGTTCGTTCCAGGGTCGGCCCCAGCATTTT.

The genes are TRBV2 and TRBJ1-2; TRBD1 is a possible D gene (6 bases). The V gene lost 4 bases and the J gene lost 8 bases, with 14 bases spanning the gap. The CDR3 loop spans 13 amino acids. From germline, CDR1 is SNHLY and CDR2 FYNNEI. The CDR3 sequence is CASSANRRGGYTF. The CDR3 DNA reads TGTGCCAGCAGTGCAAACCGCAGGGGCGGCTACACCTTC.

This clone was detected once. CDR3 coding DNA: TGTGCCAGCTCACCGCTCGGGAGTGGAGATGAGCAGTTCTTC. It translates to CASSPLGSGDEQFF. The gene calls are TRBV18 and TRBJ2-1, with D possibly matching TRBD2 (6 bases). V gave up 3 bases and J gave up 8 bases, with 14 bases separating them. The germline V gene has CDR1 KGHSH and CDR2 LQKENI. The CDR3 sequence is 14 residues long.

The V and J genes are TRBV13 and TRBJ2-7; D is possibly TRBD2 (5 bases). V lost 1 base and J 0 bases, leaving 10 bases between the germline ends. CDR1 PRHDT and CDR2 FYEKMQ come from the germline V gene (reference sequence). The CDR3 has 15 amino acids. CDR3 loop: CASSLDGESSYEQYF. CDR3 nucleotides: TGTGCCAGCAGCTTAGACGGGGAAAGCTCCTACGAGCAGTACTTC. The complete variable domain, with remaining parts taken from reference TRBV13 and TRBJ2-7, reads AAGVIQSPRHLIKEKRETATLKCYPIPRHDTVYWYQQGPGQDPQFLISFYEKMQSDKGSIPDRFSAQQFSDYHSELNMSSLELGDSALYFCASSLDGESSYEQYFGPGTRLTVT.

The rearrangement joins TRBV6-5 to TRBJ2-1; D call uncertain. Germline V lookup: CDR1 MNHEY, CDR2 SVGAGI. Trimming took 5 bases from V and 5 from J, leaving 10 bases between them. The CDR3 is 13 residues long. Written as DNA, the CDR3 is TGTGCCAGCAGTCGACTTCGAAACAATGAGCAGTTCTTC. The encoded protein is CASSRLRNNEQFF.

The chain links TRBV28 to TRBJ1-3, with no clear D. The V gene's germline CDR1 is MDHEN and CDR2 SYDVKM. This CDR3 has 14 residues. V was pared by 6 bases and J by 6 bases, with 15 bases between. CDR3 nucleotide sequence: TGTGCCAGCAGCATTTCCACTTTCTCAAACACCATATATTTT. Translating gives CASSISTFSNTIYF.

V and J are TRBV16 and TRBJ2-7; 7 bases align to TRBD2. Germline CDR1 reads KGHSY; CDR2 reads FQNENV. Germline trimming cut 4 bases from V and 6 bases from J; bases unmatched to any gene: 15. The CDR3 spans 16 residues. CDR3 sequence (DNA): TGTGCCAGCAGCCGCGCCTTTGTGGGAGGGCCGGTCGAGCAGTACTTC. Its translation is CASSRAFVGGPVEQYF. The full variable domain, its missing parts supplied by reference TRBV16 and TRBJ2-7, is GEEVAQTPKHLVRGEGQKAKLYCAPIKGHSYVFWYQQVLKNEFKFLISFQNENVFDETGMPKERFSAKCLPNSPCSLEIQATKLEDSAVYFCASSRAFVGGPVEQYFGPGTRLTVT.

This sequence joins TRBV2 and TRBJ2-7, with D possibly TRBD1 on 5 matching bases. V lost 7 bases and J 4 bases, leaving 14 bases between the germline ends. The CDR3 is 13 residues long. Germline CDR1 SNHLY, CDR2 FYNNEI. The CDR3 region is CASTRQLGYEQYF. The CDR3 DNA is TGTGCCAGCACTCGACAGTTAGGGTACGAGCAGTACTTC.

The chain recombines TRBV19 with TRBJ2-6; D unclear. The CDR3 is 15 amino acids. V lost 1 base to trimming and J lost 0 bases, with 4 bases between them. Looked up from germline, CDR1 is LNHDA and CDR2 is SQIVND (reference sequence). Written as DNA, the CDR3 is TGTGCCAGTAGTATAGCCTTCTCTGGGGCCAACGTCCTGACTTTC. This codes for CASSIAFSGANVLTF.

This clone has just a few counts. The CDR3 bases are TGTGCCAGCGGAGGCCTGTTGACCCAGTACTTC. Translating it yields CASGGLLTQYF. The genes are TRBV27 and TRBJ2-5; D is perhaps TRBD2 (5 bases). Germline values: CDR1 MNHEY, CDR2 SMNVEV (reference sequence). With 8 bases removed from V and 7 bases from J, the gap between germline ends came to 11 bases. The CDR3 loop spans 11 amino acids.

In this sample, this clone turned up a few times. The chain carries TRBV19 and TRBJ2-7; 12 bases fit TRBD2. The J segment lost 4 bases and the V segment lost 6 bases, leaving 7 bases of the junction unmatched. From germline, CDR1 is LNHDA and CDR2 SQIVND (reference sequence). This CDR3 is built from 15 residues. The CDR3 here is CASRDSGTSGYEQYF. Here the CDR3 DNA reads TGTGCCAGTAGAGATTCCGGGACTAGCGGGTACGAGCAGTACTTC.

The CDR3 is CASSHDRTAYGYTF. The CDR3 bases are TGTGCCAGCAGTCACGACAGGACGGCCTATGGCTACACCTTC. The chain recombines TRBV2 with TRBJ1-2, with D possibly being TRBD1 (6 bases). Trimming removed 5 bases from V and 4 bases from J, with 14 bases in between. Per germline, CDR1 SNHLY and CDR2 FYNNEI. This CDR3 comprises 14 residues.

This chain uses TRBV10-3 with TRBJ2-2; 8 positions agree with TRBD1. The J segment lost 1 base and the V segment lost 6 bases, leaving 1 base of the junction unmatched. The CDR3 runs 14 residues. The germline V gene has CDR1 ENHRY and CDR2 SYGVKD. Written as DNA, the CDR3 is TGTGCCATCAGCGGGACAGGGAACACCGGGGAGCTGTTTTTT. Its translation: CAISGTGNTGELFF.

This chain links TRBV18 with TRBJ2-2; 7 bases match TRBD1. Germline V CDR1 and CDR2: KGHSH, LQKENI. The V gene end was trimmed by 3 bases and the J gene end by 1 base; junction bases not matched to a gene: 5. The CDR3 is 16 amino acids. Written as DNA, the CDR3 is TGTGCCAGCTCACCTGGACAGGTTCTGAACACCGGGGAGCTGTTTTTT. It yields the protein CASSPGQVLNTGELFF.